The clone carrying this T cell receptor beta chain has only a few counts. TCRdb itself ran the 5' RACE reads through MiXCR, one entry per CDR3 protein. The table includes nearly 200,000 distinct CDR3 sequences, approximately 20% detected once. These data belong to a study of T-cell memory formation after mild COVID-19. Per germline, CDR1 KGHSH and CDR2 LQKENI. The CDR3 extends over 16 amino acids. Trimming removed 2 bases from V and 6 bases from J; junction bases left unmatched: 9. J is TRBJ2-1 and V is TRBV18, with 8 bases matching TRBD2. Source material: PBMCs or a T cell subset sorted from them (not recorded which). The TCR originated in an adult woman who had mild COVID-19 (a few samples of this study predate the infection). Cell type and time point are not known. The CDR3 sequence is CASSPGASGFSNEQFF. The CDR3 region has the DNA TGTGCCAGCTCACCAGGAGCTAGCGGGTTTTCCAATGAGCAGTTCTTC.